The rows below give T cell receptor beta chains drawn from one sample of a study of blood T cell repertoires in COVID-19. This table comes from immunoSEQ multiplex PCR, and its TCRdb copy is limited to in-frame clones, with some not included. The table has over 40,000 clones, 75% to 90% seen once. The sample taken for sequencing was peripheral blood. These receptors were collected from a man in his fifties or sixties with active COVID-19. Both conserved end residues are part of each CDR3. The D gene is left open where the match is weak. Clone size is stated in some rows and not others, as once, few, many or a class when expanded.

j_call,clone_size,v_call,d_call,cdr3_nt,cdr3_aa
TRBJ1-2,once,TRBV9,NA,TGTGCCAGCAGCGTTGGTCATCCAGGTTACGGAAACTATGGCTACACCTTC,CASSVGHPGYGNYGYTF
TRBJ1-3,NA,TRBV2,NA,TGTGCCAGCAGTGGTAGTATCGGAAACACCATATATTTT,CASSGSIGNTIYF
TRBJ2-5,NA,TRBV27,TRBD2,TGTGCCAGCAGCCGCGGGACTAAGAAAGAGACCCAGTACTTC,CASSRGTKKETQYF
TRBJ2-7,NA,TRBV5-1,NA,TGCGCCAGCTCTGCTGTTTATGGGCCCTCAACCTACGAGCAGTACTTC,CASSAVYGPSTYEQYF
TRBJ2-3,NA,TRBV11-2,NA,TGTGCCAGCAGCTTAGTCAGGGCCCCATCCGATACGCAGTATTTT,CASSLVRAPSDTQYF
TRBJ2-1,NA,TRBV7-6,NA,TGTGCCAGCAGCCCCAGCACAGTAATCTACAATGAGCAGTTCTTC,CASSPSTVIYNEQFF
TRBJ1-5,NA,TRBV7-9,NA,TGTGCCAGCAGCTTTGGGTTCCGGGACTCTCCCCAGCATTTT,CASSFGFRDSPQHF
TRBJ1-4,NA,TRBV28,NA,TGTGCCAGCAGTCCCTCGGGGGGTTTTGGTGAAAAACTGTTTTTT,CASSPSGGFGEKLFF
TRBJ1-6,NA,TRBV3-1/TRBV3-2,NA,TGTGCCAGCAGCCTAGTAGGGGCACCCCTCCACTTT,CASSLVGAPLHF
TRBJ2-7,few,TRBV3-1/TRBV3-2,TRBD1,TGTGCCAGCAGCCGCGGTCTCACCGGGACAGGGGGGGGCGAGCAGTACTTC,CASSRGLTGTGGGEQYF
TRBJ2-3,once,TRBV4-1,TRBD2,TGCGCCAGCAGCCAACTAGCGGGAGGGGCAGATACGCAGTATTTT,CASSQLAGGADTQYF
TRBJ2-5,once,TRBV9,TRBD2,TGTGCCAGCAGCTCAGGACTAGCGGGGTCGGAGACCCAGTACTTC,CASSSGLAGSETQYF
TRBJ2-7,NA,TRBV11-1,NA,TGTGCCAGCAGCTTTGCGATAGCGGCGAGCTCCTACGAGCAGTACTTC,CASSFAIAASSYEQYF
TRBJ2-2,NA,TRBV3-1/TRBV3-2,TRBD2,TGTGCCAGCAGCCTCCGAGCGGGAGAGTACCCGGGGACCGGGGAGCTGTTTTTT,CASSLRAGEYPGTGELFF
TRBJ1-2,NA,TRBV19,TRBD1,TGTGCCAGTAGTACACCGGGACAGGGGGCGCGGGGCTACACCTTC,CASSTPGQGARGYTF
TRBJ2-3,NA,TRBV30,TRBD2,TGTGCCTGGACTAGCGGGCACCTAGCAGATACGCAGTATTTT,CAWTSGHLADTQYF
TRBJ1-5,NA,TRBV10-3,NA,TGTGCCAGCCGACAGGGCAATCAGCCCCAGCATTTT,CASRQGNQPQHF
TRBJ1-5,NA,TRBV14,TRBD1,TGTGCCAGCAGCCACCCGTGTTTTCGGACAGGGCCCTTAGCTGGTCAGCCCCAGCATTTT,CASSHPCFRTGPLAGQPQHF
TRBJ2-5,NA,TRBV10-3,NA,TGTGCCATCAGCGAACCCCGGGAGACCCAGTACTTC,CAISEPRETQYF
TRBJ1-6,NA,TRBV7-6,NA,TGTGCCAGCAGCCCCCGAGGGAGGGGGGGTTCACCCCTCCACTTT,CASSPRGRGGSPLHF
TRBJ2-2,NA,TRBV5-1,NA,TGCGCCAGCAGCTTGGTCTCAGGGTACACCGGGGAGCTGTTTTTT,CASSLVSGYTGELFF
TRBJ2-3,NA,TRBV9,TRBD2,TGTGCCAGCAGCGGCCGGGGGGACGGCACAGATACGCAGTATTTT,CASSGRGDGTDTQYF
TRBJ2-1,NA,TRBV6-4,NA,TGTGCCAGCAGTGTGTCAGGCCCCTACAATGAGCAGTTCTTC,CASSVSGPYNEQFF
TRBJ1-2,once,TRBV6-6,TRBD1,TGTGCCAGCAGTTACTCTCCTGACAGGGGTGGCTACACCTTC,CASSYSPDRGGYTF
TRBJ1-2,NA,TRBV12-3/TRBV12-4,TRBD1,TGTGCCAGCAGTTCGACAGGGGGTAATGGCTACACCTTC,CASSSTGGNGYTF
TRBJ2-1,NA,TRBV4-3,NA,TGCGCCAGCAGCCAAGATCGCCAGGGGAGGGGCAATGAGCAGTTCTTC,CASSQDRQGRGNEQFF
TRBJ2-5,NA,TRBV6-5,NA,TGTGCCAGCACTCCCCCTGGAGGGATCGAGACCCAGTACTTC,CASTPPGGIETQYF
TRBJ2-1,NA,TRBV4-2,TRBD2,TGTGCCAGCAGCCAAGTGACTAGCGGGGGGGCCTACAATGAGCAGTTCTTC,CASSQVTSGGAYNEQFF
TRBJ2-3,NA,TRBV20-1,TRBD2,TGCAGTGCTAGTGAGCGGGGTGGGGGAGATACGCAGTATTTT,CSASERGGGDTQYF
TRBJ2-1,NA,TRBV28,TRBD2,TGTGCCAGCAGCCTCCGCACTAGCGGGAGTGGGCATGAGCAGTTCTTC,CASSLRTSGSGHEQFF
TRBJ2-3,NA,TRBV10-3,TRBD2,TGTGCCATCAGTAAACTAGCGGGAGATACGCAGTATTTT,CAISKLAGDTQYF
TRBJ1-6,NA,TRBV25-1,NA,TGTGCCAGCAGTGAATACAGGGTCTATAATTCACCCCTCCACTTT,CASSEYRVYNSPLHF
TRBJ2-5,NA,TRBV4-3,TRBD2,TGCGCCAGCAGCCAAGAGGCGGGGGAGCAAGAGACCCAGTACTTC,CASSQEAGEQETQYF
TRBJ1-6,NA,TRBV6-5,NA,TGTGCCAGCAGTTACTCGGACAGTAATTCACCCCTCCACTTT,CASSYSDSNSPLHF
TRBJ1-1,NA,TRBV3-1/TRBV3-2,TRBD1,TGTGCCAGCAGCTTGACAGGGGGGATAATGAACACTGAAGCTTTCTTT,CASSLTGGIMNTEAFF
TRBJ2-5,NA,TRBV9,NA,TGTGCCAGCAGCGTAGTCGGGGAGACCCAGTACTTC,CASSVVGETQYF
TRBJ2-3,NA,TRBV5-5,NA,TGTGCCAGCAGCCCAGGCGGGGATACGCAGTATTTT,CASSPGGDTQYF
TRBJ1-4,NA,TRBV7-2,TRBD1,TGTGCCAGCAGCTTAGACAGGGGAGGAGGGTATGAAAAACTGTTTTTT,CASSLDRGGGYEKLFF
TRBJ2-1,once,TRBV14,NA,TGTGCCAGCAGCCTTCAACAGGAGCAGTTCTTC,CASSLQQEQFF
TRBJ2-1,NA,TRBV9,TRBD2,TGTGCCAGCAGCAGTAGCGGGTATTACAATGAGCAGTTCTTC,CASSSSGYYNEQFF
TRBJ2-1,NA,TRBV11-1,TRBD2,TGTGCCAGCAGCCGGTGGGGCGGGAGGGACGATGAGCAGTTCTTC,CASSRWGGRDDEQFF